This entry lists 30 T cell receptor beta chains sequenced from one sample in a study of regulatory dendritic cells for organ transplantation. These receptors' targets are unknown. Sorted T cells were CFSE-labeled and cultured approximately five days with allogeneic regulatory or mature dendritic cells at 1:10. Sequencing was performed with immunoSEQ multiplex PCR; in TCRdb, only in-frame clones are kept and a portion is missing. This sample has more than 20,000 clones, with roughly 85% found just once. The sequencing input was naive CD4+ T cells from blood cultured with dendritic cells. Subset in this sample: CD45RA+ naive T cells. These receptor sequences come from a human donor in good health.

The chain has TRBV11-2 and TRBJ1-5; D uncertain. There are 13 residues in the CDR3. V lost 5 bases and J lost 3, with 8 bases in between. Germline values: CDR1 SGHAT, CDR2 FQNNGV. In DNA form, the CDR3 reads TGTGCCAGCAGCCCCTCAGTCAATCAGCCCCAGCATTTT. Translated, it gives CASSPSVNQPQHF.

There are a few counts of this clone. The chain has TRBV27 and TRBJ1-1; D call uncertain. CDR3 length equals 13 residues. Per germline, CDR1 MNHEY and CDR2 SMNVEV (reference sequence). Between the trimmed V and J ends, which lost 6 bases and 0 bases, there was a span of 8 bases. The CDR3 bases are TGTGCCAGCAGGTTCTTCATGAACACTGAAGCTTTCTTT. Its translation is CASRFFMNTEAFF.

V usage is TRBV9 and J usage is TRBJ2-1, with D uncertain. The CDR3 has 16 amino acids. Germline loops: CDR1 SGDLS, CDR2 YYNGEE. Trimming cost V 0 bases and J 0 bases, with 10 bases left between them. The CDR3 DNA is TGTGCCAGCAGCGTAGGGGTGCTTAGCTCCTACAATGAGCAGTTCTTC. Translated, it gives CASSVGVLSSYNEQFF.

The chain couples TRBV28 to TRBJ2-1; 7 bases map to TRBD2. This CDR3 comprises 15 residues. The germline V gene has CDR1 MDHEN and CDR2 SYDVKM. Trimming at V came to 2 bases and at J to 7 bases, leaving 8 bases not matched to a gene. CDR3 in amino acids: CASSLGASGENEQFF. The CDR3, as DNA: TGTGCCAGCAGTTTAGGGGCTAGCGGAGAAAATGAGCAGTTCTTC.

V and J are TRBV5-1 and TRBJ2-3; D unclear. Trimming stripped 5 bases from V and 0 bases from J, with 4 bases between. Looked up from germline, CDR1 is SGHRS and CDR2 is YFSETQ. This CDR3 is 12 amino acids long. CDR3 region: CASSGSTDTQYF. The CDR3 nucleotides are TGCGCCAGCAGTGGTAGCACAGATACGCAGTATTTT.

The chain carries TRBV6-6 and TRBJ2-3; D is undetermined. The CDR3 is made up of 13 amino acids. V was trimmed by 0 bases and J by 6 bases, leaving 7 bases between them. Germline values: CDR1 MNHNY, CDR2 SVGAGI (reference sequence). For the CDR3, the DNA is TGTGCCAGCAGTTACTCGACTTCGGATACGCAGTATTTT. Translated, it gives CASSYSTSDTQYF.

The genes are TRBV19 and TRBJ1-1, with 8 bases aligning to TRBD1. Germline V gene data show CDR1 as LNHDA and CDR2 as SQIVND (reference sequence). The junction had 4 bases not matched to a gene; V was cut back by 9 bases and J by 7 bases. The CDR3 consists of 11 residues. This CDR3 reads CASLQGVEAFF. The CDR3, as DNA: TGTGCCAGCTTACAGGGGGTTGAAGCTTTCTTT.

The gene calls are TRBV7-9 and TRBJ2-7, with TRBD1 matching 11 bases. This CDR3 is built from 15 residues. In germline, CDR1 is SEHNR, CDR2 FQNEAQ (reference sequence). The V segment lost 5 bases and the J segment 7 bases; nucleotides outside the gene matches: 10. The CDR3, as DNA: TGTGCCAGCAGCCCCCGTTTGGACAGGGGGCTGGAGCAGTACTTC. As protein: CASSPRLDRGLEQYF. Full variable domain (outside the CDR3, taken from reference TRBV7-9 and TRBJ2-7): DTGVSQNPRHKITKRGQNVTFRCDPISEHNRLYWYRQTLGQGPEFLTYFQNEAQLEKSRLLSDRFSAERPKGSFSTLEIQRTEQGDSAMYLCASSPRLDRGLEQYFGPGTRLTVT.

This chain connects TRBV5-1 to TRBJ2-7; D remains unclear. Trimming took off 0 bases at V and 2 bases at J, with 12 bases between the two ends. CDR3 length equals 15 residues. Germline V CDR1 and CDR2: SGHRS, YFSETQ. This chain's CDR3 is CASSLGSGPTYEQYF. The DNA for the CDR3 is TGCGCCAGCAGCTTGGGTAGTGGGCCCACCTACGAGCAGTACTTC.

J is TRBJ2-3 and V is TRBV21-1; TRBD2, as called in the table, went unchecked against the DNA. TRBV21-1 is classified as a pseudogene. The CDR3 totals 16 residues. The CDR3 loop is CASNRLAGASTDTQYF. CDR3 nucleotides: TGTGCCAGCAACAGACTAGCGGGGGCTAGCACAGATACGCAGTATTTT.

The chain links TRBV11-3 to TRBJ1-5; D is perhaps TRBD1 (6 bases). The CDR3 runs 16 residues. With 5 bases removed from V and 5 bases from J, the gap between germline ends came to 19 bases. CDR1 and CDR2 (germline): SGHNT, YENEEA. The CDR3 DNA sequence: TGTGCCAGCAGCCCCCTAGACAGGTCGGGACATCAGCCCCAGCATTTT. Translating it yields CASSPLDRSGHQPQHF.

This clone was seen a handful of times. The chain carries TRBV5-1 and TRBJ2-7, with TRBD1 matching over 8 bases. The germline V gene has CDR1 SGHRS and CDR2 YFSETQ. Losses at the gene ends were 4 bases for V and 2 bases for J; bases not matched to a gene: 5. There are 14 residues in the CDR3. DNA for the CDR3: TGCGCCAGCAGCACCGGGACAGGAGCCTACGAGCAGTACTTC. This translates into CASSTGTGAYEQYF.

The chain joins TRBV11-2 to TRBJ2-4; D gene ambiguous. V lost 1 base and J 9 bases, leaving 13 bases between the germline ends. From germline, CDR1 is SGHAT and CDR2 FQNNGV. The CDR3 loop spans 14 amino acids. The CDR3: CASSLAGPLSIQYF. For the CDR3, the DNA is TGTGCCAGCAGCTTAGCCGGCCCCTTGAGCATTCAGTACTTC.

The chain is built from TRBV27 and TRBJ2-3; 14 nucleotides agree with TRBD2. The germline V gene encodes CDR1 MNHEY and CDR2 SMNVEV (reference sequence). The CDR3 covers 16 residues. V lost 6 bases and J lost 3; bases outside the gene matches: 5. CDR3 loop: CASSRLAGGSTDTQYF. CDR3 DNA sequence: TGTGCCAGCAGCCGACTAGCGGGAGGGAGTACAGATACGCAGTATTTT.

The chain has TRBV27 and TRBJ2-7, with D possibly TRBD2 on 7 matching bases. Germline CDR1 MNHEY, CDR2 SMNVEV (reference sequence). V dropped 6 bases and J dropped 3 bases, with 18 bases sitting between them. The CDR3 spans 15 residues. The DNA for the CDR3 is TGTGCCAGCAGACCCCTAGGGGGGGGGTTCTACGAGCAGTACTTC. Protein sequence: CASRPLGGGFYEQYF.

The rearrangement uses TRBV7-9 and TRBJ2-7; D is undetermined. Germline V lookup: CDR1 SEHNR, CDR2 FQNEAQ (reference sequence). The CDR3 is 14 residues long. Trimming cost V 3 bases and J 4 bases, with 13 bases left between them. The CDR3 nucleotides read TGTGCCAGCAGCTTCCCAGGCCTAAAATACGAGCAGTACTTC. The encoded protein is CASSFPGLKYEQYF.

The chain employs TRBV11-3 and TRBJ2-5; D might be TRBD2 (7 bases). Germline V CDR1 and CDR2: SGHNT, YENEEA. The CDR3 extends over 15 amino acids. V lost 5 bases, J lost 5 bases, and 18 bases lay in between. CDR3 sequence (DNA): TGTGCCAGCAGCCAAGCGGGGACAAACTCGGAGACCCAGTACTTC. Its protein product is CASSQAGTNSETQYF.

The V and J genes are TRBV18 and TRBJ2-3; possible D gene TRBD2, 6 bases. The CDR3 consists of 16 residues. CDR1 and CDR2 (germline): KGHSH, LQKENI. V gave up 3 bases and J gave up 4 bases, with 17 bases separating them. The CDR3 spells CASSPYTGGVSDTQYF. In nucleotides, the CDR3 is TGTGCCAGCTCACCCTATACCGGCGGGGTCTCAGATACGCAGTATTTT.

The rearrangement links TRBV2 to TRBJ1-1; tentatively, D is TRBD1 (5 bases). V was pared by 6 bases and J by 5 bases, with 10 bases between. Germline CDR1 and CDR2: SNHLY and FYNNEI. The CDR3 contains 12 residues. CDR3 DNA sequence: TGTGCCAGCAGGGGTGGGGGAACTGAAGCTTTCTTT. This translates into CASRGGGTEAFF.

This clone was counted a single time. This chain uses TRBV18 with TRBJ2-7; tentatively, D is TRBD1 or TRBD2 (7 bases each). The CDR3 covers 16 residues. The germline CDR1 and CDR2 sequences are KGHSH and LQKENI. Between the trimmed V and J ends, which lost 3 bases and 4 bases, there was a span of 19 bases. Written as DNA, the CDR3 is TGTGCCAGCTCACCGGTGGGAGGGGGCAACAGTTACGAGCAGTACTTC. This encodes CASSPVGGGNSYEQYF. Supplemented by reference TRBV18 and TRBJ2-7, the full variable domain reads NAGVMQNPRHLVRRRGQEARLRCSPMKGHSHVYWYRQLPEEGLKFMVYLQKENIIDESGMPKERFSAEFPKEGPSILRIQQVVRGDSAAYFCASSPVGGGNSYEQYFGPGTRLTVT.

As DNA, the CDR3 is TGTGCCACCCGGACGCGGGAGACCTACAATGAGCAGTTCTTC. This codes for CATRTRETYNEQFF. This chain links TRBV10-3 with TRBJ2-1; 7 bases match TRBD2. The CDR3 runs to 14 residues. J gave up 2 bases and V 10 bases, and 8 bases lay outside the gene matches. CDR1 is ENHRY, CDR2 SYGVKD, per germline.

The chain joins TRBV7-2 to TRBJ2-2; 8 nucleotides match TRBD1. This CDR3 is 15 amino acids long. J lost 3 bases, V lost 3 bases, and 3 bases had no gene match. Germline CDR1 SGHTA, CDR2 FQGNSA. CDR3 bases: TGTGCCAGCAGCTTTCCGGGACAGGACACCGGGGAGCTGTTTTTT. Residues: CASSFPGQDTGELFF.

J is TRBJ2-3 and V is TRBV27; D is uncertain. Deletions cut 5 bases from V and 2 bases from J, with 20 bases between. The germline V gene encodes CDR1 MNHEY and CDR2 SMNVEV (reference sequence). This CDR3 spans 17 amino acids. CDR3 sequence reads: CASSDNTWVGYTDTQYF. DNA of the CDR3: TGTGCCAGCAGTGACAATACCTGGGTGGGGTACACAGATACGCAGTATTTT.

The rearrangement uses TRBV19 and TRBJ1-4; TRBD1 is a possible D gene (6 bases). The CDR3 has 15 residues. CDR1 is LNHDA, CDR2 SQIVND, per germline (reference sequence). With 3 bases removed from V and 2 bases from J, the gap between germline ends came to 10 bases. This CDR3 reads CASSIRGATNEKLFF. CDR3 nucleotides: TGTGCCAGTAGTATCAGGGGTGCGACTAATGAAAAACTGTTTTTT.

The chain combines TRBV7-6 with TRBJ2-5, with 7 bases identical to TRBD2. This CDR3 has 15 amino acids. V shed 5 bases, J shed 0 bases, and the junction held 6 bases outside the gene matches. From germline, CDR1 is SGHVS and CDR2 FNYEAQ. The CDR3 region has the DNA TGTGCCAGCAGCCAGCTCGGGACTAACCAAGAGACCCAGTACTTC. Residues: CASSQLGTNQETQYF.

This clone was found once. V and J are TRBV4-2 and TRBJ1-2; the match to TRBD1 covers 7 bases. The CDR3 sequence is 15 residues long. Trimming removed 2 bases from V and 8 bases from J; junction bases left unmatched: 11. Germline V gene sequence: CDR1 LGHNA, CDR2 YNFKEQ. The CDR3 is CASSQNDRGRYGYTF. In nucleotides, the CDR3 is TGTGCCAGCAGCCAAAATGATAGGGGGCGATACGGCTACACCTTC.

The chain has TRBV7-2 and TRBJ2-6, with D unresolved. V was cut by 2 bases and J by 1 base, with 6 bases left in between. The CDR3 is 15 amino acids. Germline V lookup: CDR1 SGHTA, CDR2 FQGNSA. The CDR3 is CASSLRRSGANVLTF. CDR3 DNA: TGTGCCAGCAGCTTAAGGCGATCTGGGGCCAACGTCCTGACTTTC.

This clone was detected a few times. This rearrangement joins TRBV7-8 to TRBJ1-1; D is unresolved. There are 14 residues in the CDR3. Germline-derived CDR1 and CDR2 are SGHVS and FQNEAQ. The V end lost 7 bases, the J end lost 4 bases, and 16 bases lay between the germline ends. CDR3 coding DNA: TGTGCCAGCACCCCCCCGCTGCAGACCACTGAAGCTTTCTTT. Translation: CASTPPLQTTEAFF.

The chain employs TRBV7-9 and TRBJ1-4; D unclear. The CDR3 runs 13 residues. The V gene's germline CDR1 is SEHNR and CDR2 FQNEAQ (reference sequence). V was shortened by 5 bases and J by 7 bases, with 11 bases between the two germline ends. The CDR3 reads CASSIPPSEKLFF. In DNA form, the CDR3 reads TGTGCCAGCAGCATCCCGCCTAGTGAAAAACTGTTTTTT. The full variable domain, in which reference TRBV7-9 and TRBJ1-4 provide the parts outside the CDR3, is DTGVSQNPRHKITKRGQNVTFRCDPISEHNRLYWYRQTLGQGPEFLTYFQNEAQLEKSRLLSDRFSAERPKGSFSTLEIQRTEQGDSAMYLCASSIPPSEKLFFGSGTQLSVL.

This clone was detected only a few times. This chain links TRBV4-1 with TRBJ1-5; TRBD1 might be the D (5 bases). Germline values: CDR1 MGHRA, CDR2 YSYEKL. V gave up 3 bases and J gave up 3 bases, with 12 bases separating them. The CDR3 is 15 amino acids. CDR3 loop: CASSHPDRINQPQHF. Written as DNA, the CDR3 is TGCGCCAGCAGCCACCCAGACAGAATCAATCAGCCCCAGCATTTT.